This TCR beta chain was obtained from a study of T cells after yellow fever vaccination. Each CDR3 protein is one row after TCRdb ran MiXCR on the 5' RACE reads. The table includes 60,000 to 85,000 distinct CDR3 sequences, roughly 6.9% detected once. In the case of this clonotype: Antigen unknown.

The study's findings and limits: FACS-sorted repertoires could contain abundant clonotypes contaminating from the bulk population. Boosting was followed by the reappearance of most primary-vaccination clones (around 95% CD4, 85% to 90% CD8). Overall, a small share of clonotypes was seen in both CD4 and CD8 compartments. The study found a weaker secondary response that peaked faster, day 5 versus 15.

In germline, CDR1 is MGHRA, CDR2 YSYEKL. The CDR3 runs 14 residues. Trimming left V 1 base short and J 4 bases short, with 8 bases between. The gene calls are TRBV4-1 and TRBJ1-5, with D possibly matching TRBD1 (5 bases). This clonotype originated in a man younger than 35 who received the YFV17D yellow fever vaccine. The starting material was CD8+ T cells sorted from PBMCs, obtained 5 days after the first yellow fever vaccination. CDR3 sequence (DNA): TGCGCCAGCAGCCAAGCGCAGGGAAATCAGCCCCAGCATTTT. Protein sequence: CASSQAQGNQPQHF.